Presented here are 29 T cell receptor beta chains from one specimen sequenced in a study of cytomegalovirus exposure and HLA in healthy donors. The PCR used 60 Vbeta and 13 Jbeta primers. Clones were read by immunoSEQ multiplex PCR, and TCRdb kept only the in-frame ones, dropping some. The sample includes under 150,000 clones, around 85% of them seen just once. Sequencing was performed on PBMCs. The receptors here all came from a woman aged 30 to 39 in good health and CMV-seropositive.

The chain links TRBV5-6 to TRBJ1-1; perhaps TRBD1 as D (5 bases). This CDR3 spans 14 amino acids. Trimming pared 0 bases from V and 1 base from J, leaving 7 bases between. CDR1 SGHDT and CDR2 YYEEEE come from the germline V gene. The CDR3 DNA reads TGTGCCAGCAGCTTGGGACAGAAGAACACTGAAGCTTTCTTT. Protein sequence: CASSLGQKNTEAFF.

V is TRBV7-3 and J is TRBJ2-3, with D possibly matching TRBD1 (6 bases). This CDR3 contains 13 residues. Germline CDR1 and CDR2: SGHTA and FQGTGA. Trimming stripped 5 bases from V and 1 base from J, with 7 bases between. CDR3 sequence: CASSRTGTDTQYF. The CDR3 DNA is TGTGCCAGCAGCCGGACAGGCACAGATACGCAGTATTTT.

The V gene is TRBV6-1, the J gene TRBJ2-3; D might be TRBD1 (5 bases). Looked up from germline, CDR1 is MNHNS and CDR2 is SASEGT. This CDR3 region has 15 residues. V was pared by 2 bases and J by 1 base, with 10 bases between. CDR3 in amino acids: CASSEQGWGTDTQYF. The CDR3 DNA reads as TGTGCCAGCAGTGAACAGGGATGGGGCACAGATACGCAGTATTTT.

This chain links TRBV5-4 with TRBJ2-3; 8 bases map to TRBD1. Germline V gene lookup returns CDR1 SGHNT and CDR2 YYREEE (reference sequence). V lost 4 bases, J lost 5 bases, and 6 bases stayed unmatched. The CDR3 sequence is 14 residues long. CDR3 protein: CASSTGQVLDTQYF. In nucleotides, the CDR3 is TGTGCCAGCAGCACGGGACAGGTTTTAGATACGCAGTATTTT.

This clone has just a few counts. V is TRBV5-1 and J is TRBJ1-3; D is perhaps TRBD1 (5 bases). Per germline, CDR1 SGHRS and CDR2 YFSETQ. Trimming cost V 3 bases and J 2 bases, with 21 bases left between them. The CDR3 contains 18 residues. The CDR3 DNA reads as TGCGCCAGCAGCTCCAGCACGGGGAGGCTGGGACCTGGAAACACCATATATTTT. It encodes CASSSSTGRLGPGNTIYF.

The chain joins TRBV6-1 to TRBJ2-7, with TRBD2 matching over 8 bases. Looked up from germline, CDR1 is MNHNS and CDR2 is SASEGT. With V trimmed by 1 base and J by 2 bases, 1 base remained unmatched. The CDR3 runs to 14 residues. The CDR3 nucleotides are TGTGCCAGCAGTGAAGAGCGGGGGCCCTACGAGCAGTACTTC. Translation gives CASSEERGPYEQYF.

This chain joins TRBV2 and TRBJ1-1; TRBD1 matches at 7 bases. CDR3 length equals 15 residues. Germline assignment: CDR1 SNHLY and CDR2 FYNNEI. V lost 6 bases, J lost 1 base, and 8 bases stayed unmatched. This chain's CDR3 is CASRGTVRGNTEAFF. The CDR3 nucleotides read TGTGCCAGCAGGGGGACAGTTCGGGGGAACACTGAAGCTTTCTTT.

The chain links TRBV2 to TRBJ2-7, with TRBD1 matching over 7 bases. V lost 5 bases and J lost 3; bases outside the gene matches: 7. CDR3 length equals 14 residues. Germline V gives CDR1 SNHLY, CDR2 FYNNEI. The CDR3 nucleotides are TGTGCCAGCAGTTTAACAGGGGAAAACTACGAGCAGTACTTC. This gives the protein CASSLTGENYEQYF.

This sequence joins TRBV28 and TRBJ2-3, with 9 positions matching TRBD1. The germline V gene encodes CDR1 MDHEN and CDR2 SYDVKM. With 3 bases clipped from V and 4 bases from J, the junction kept 5 bases outside the gene matches. The CDR3 runs 15 residues. The DNA for the CDR3 is TGTGCCAGCAGTTTGCGGGACAGGGTGGCAGATACGCAGTATTTT. The encoded protein is CASSLRDRVADTQYF.

This clone was counted once. CDR3 amino acids: CASTSSGGSYEQYF. The CDR3 DNA reads TGTGCCAGCACCTCTAGCGGGGGTTCCTACGAGCAGTACTTC. This chain uses TRBV6-5 with TRBJ2-7, with 10 bases that match TRBD2. CDR3 length: 14 amino acids. Germline V gives CDR1 MNHEY, CDR2 SVGAGI. V lost 7 bases to trimming and J lost 1 base; unmatched junction nucleotides: 4.

The chain has TRBV13 and TRBJ2-5; 8 nucleotides line up with TRBD1. The DNA matches TRBJ2-7 better at its end, which makes the J call doubtful. The CDR3 covers 14 residues. Germline V CDR1 and CDR2: PRHDT, FYEKMQ (reference sequence). CDR3 residues: CASSSGQDAYEQYF. The CDR3 coding sequence is TGTGCCAGCAGCTCGGGACAGGACGCCTACGAGCAGTACTTC.

This clone was seen only a few times. The V and J genes are TRBV30 and TRBJ1-2; D unresolved. V shed 5 bases and J shed 2 bases, with 9 bases lying between them. Germline V gene lookup returns CDR1 GTSNPN and CDR2 SVGIG (reference sequence). This CDR3 region has 12 residues. The CDR3 DNA reads as TGTGCCTGGCGTGATGCGAACTATGGCTACACCTTC. This gives the protein CAWRDANYGYTF.

This clone has more than one count but fewer than ten. The chain recombines TRBV28 with TRBJ1-2; D may be TRBD1 (5 bases). The germline V and J ends were trimmed by 5 bases and 5 bases, with 12 bases remaining between them. CDR1 is MDHEN, CDR2 SYDVKM, per germline. This CDR3 is 13 amino acids long. The DNA of the CDR3 is TGTGCCAGCAGTCTCGACAGTTCTTATGGCTACACCTTC. Protein product: CASSLDSSYGYTF.

This chain connects TRBV19 to TRBJ2-7; no reliable D call. CDR3 length: 11 residues. The germline CDR1 and CDR2 sequences are LNHDA and SQIVND (reference sequence). V lost 5 bases, J lost 3 bases, and 5 bases lay in between. CDR3 nucleotides: TGTGCCAGTAGTGTCGGCTACGAGCAGTACTTC. Protein: CASSVGYEQYF.

There are a few counts of this clone. J is TRBJ1-1 and V is TRBV5-1, with a possible D match to TRBD1 (6 bases). Trimming left V 0 bases short and J 1 base short, with 10 bases between. This CDR3 contains 15 residues. In germline, CDR1 is SGHRS, CDR2 YFSETQ. Here the CDR3 DNA reads TGCGCCAGCAGCTTGGAAAGGGGGGGGAACACTGAAGCTTTCTTT. Its protein product is CASSLERGGNTEAFF.

J is TRBJ1-2 and V is TRBV7-9; 8 bases match TRBD1. This CDR3 region has 14 residues. Germline assignment: CDR1 SEHNR and CDR2 FQNEAQ (reference sequence). V lost 3 bases and J lost 8; bases outside the gene matches: 8. In DNA, the CDR3 is TGTGCCAGCAGCTTTGGCCAGGGGGCGGGAGGCTACACCTTC. It specifies CASSFGQGAGGYTF. Together with reference TRBV7-9 and TRBJ1-2, the CDR3 gives the full variable domain: DTGVSQNPRHKITKRGQNVTFRCDPISEHNRLYWYRQTLGQGPEFLTYFQNEAQLEKSRLLSDRFSAERPKGSFSTLEIQRTEQGDSAMYLCASSFGQGAGGYTFGSGTRLTVV.

This clone appeared a single time. The genes are TRBV30 and TRBJ1-3; D perhaps matches TRBD1 (5 bases). Deletions cut 2 bases from V and 8 bases from J, with 16 bases between. CDR1 and CDR2 from the germline V gene are GTSNPN and SVGIG (reference sequence). The CDR3 consists of 14 residues. In DNA, the CDR3 is TGTGCCTGGAGTCTCGGGGACTCGGGCGACACCATATATTTT. Translation: CAWSLGDSGDTIYF.

With respect to this clone: One junction end does not reproduce the germline sequence, and a read error may be involved. V and J are TRBV6-5 and TRBJ2-2, with 14 bases identical to TRBD2. Germline V gene data show CDR1 as MNHEY and CDR2 as SVGAGI. The CDR3 has 14 amino acids. CDR3 residues: CASTLTGTSGGLFF. DNA of the CDR3: TGTGCCAGCACCCTTACCGGGACTAGCGGGGGGCTGTTTTTT.

The chain uses TRBV5-1 and TRBJ1-6; 7 positions agree with TRBD1. The CDR3 runs 15 residues. Germline CDR1 reads SGHRS; CDR2 reads YFSETQ. J gave up 5 bases and V 4 bases, and 6 bases lay outside the gene matches. The CDR3 protein is CASSQDRPDNSPLHF. Written as DNA, the CDR3 is TGCGCCAGCAGCCAGGACAGGCCGGATAATTCACCCCTCCACTTT. Full variable domain (outside the CDR3, taken from reference TRBV5-1 and TRBJ1-6): KAGVTQTPRYLIKTRGQQVTLSCSPISGHRSVSWYQQTPGQGLQFLFEYFSETQRNKGNFPGRFSGRQFSNSRSEMNVSTLELGDSALYLCASSQDRPDNSPLHFGNGTRLTVT.

V and J are TRBV27 and TRBJ2-5, with D perhaps matching TRBD2 (5 bases). CDR1 is MNHEY and CDR2 is SMNVEV in the germline V gene (reference sequence). This CDR3 comprises 14 residues. V lost 3 bases and J lost 5, with 13 bases in between. The CDR3 protein is CASSFLGVDETQYF. CDR3 nucleotide sequence: TGTGCCAGCAGTTTTCTCGGGGTGGACGAGACCCAGTACTTC.

This chain uses TRBV18 with TRBJ1-2; the D is unclear. The germline V gene has CDR1 KGHSH and CDR2 LQKENI. V gave up 3 bases and J gave up 1 base, with 6 bases separating them. The CDR3 extends over 13 amino acids. The CDR3 coding sequence is TGTGCCAGCTCACCCGAGGGTAACTATGGCTACACCTTC. Amino acids: CASSPEGNYGYTF. Filled out from reference TRBV18 and TRBJ1-2, the complete variable domain reads NAGVMQNPRHLVRRRGQEARLRCSPMKGHSHVYWYRQLPEEGLKFMVYLQKENIIDESGMPKERFSAEFPKEGPSILRIQQVVRGDSAAYFCASSPEGNYGYTFGSGTRLTVV.

The chain carries TRBV6-6 and TRBJ1-1, with 7 bases aligning to TRBD1. From germline, CDR1 is MNHNY and CDR2 SVGAGI (reference sequence). This CDR3 has 14 residues. J lost 3 bases, V lost 5 bases, and 6 bases had no gene match. In DNA, the CDR3 is TGTGCCAGCAGTGGGACAGAGAAGGACACTGAAGCTTTCTTT. It translates to CASSGTEKDTEAFF.

The V and J genes are TRBV11-2 and TRBJ1-2, with D hard to call. The germline V and J ends were trimmed by 7 bases and 7 bases, with 10 bases remaining between them. In germline, CDR1 is SGHAT, CDR2 FQNNGV. This CDR3 is 11 amino acids long. The CDR3 DNA follows: TGTGCCAGCACGGAGCAGAGTGGCTACACCTTC. Its translation is CASTEQSGYTF. The entire variable domain, with the rest obtained from reference TRBV11-2 and TRBJ1-2, is as follows: EAGVAQSPRYKIIEKRQSVAFWCNPISGHATLYWYQQILGQGPKLLIQFQNNGVVDDSQLPKDRFSAERLKGVDSTLKIQPAKLEDSAVYLCASTEQSGYTFGSGTRLTVV.

The V gene is TRBV4-1, the J gene TRBJ2-7, with 8 bases aligning to TRBD1. The CDR3 contains 15 residues. V shed 2 bases, J shed 4 bases, and the junction held 7 bases outside the gene matches. Germline assignment: CDR1 MGHRA and CDR2 YSYEKL. The CDR3 coding sequence is TGCGCCAGCAGCCAACCGACAGGGGCATATTACGAGCAGTACTTC. It is translated as CASSQPTGAYYEQYF.

The chain employs TRBV11-2 and TRBJ2-1; weak D call: TRBD2 (5 bases). This CDR3 is 15 amino acids long. The ends were cut back, 1 base at V and 1 base at J, with 8 bases in the middle. Germline CDR1 reads SGHAT; CDR2 reads FQNNGV. The CDR3 DNA reads TGTGCCAGCAGCTTAGGAGGGCCTTCCTACAATGAGCAGTTCTTC. Translating gives CASSLGGPSYNEQFF.

This clone turned up a few times. The CDR3 sequence is CASSPPGGNSNQPQHF. The CDR3 region has the DNA TGTGCCAGTAGCCCCCCCGGGGGAAATAGCAATCAGCCCCAGCATTTT. The chain recombines TRBV19 with TRBJ1-5; tentative D call: TRBD1 (5 bases). CDR1 is LNHDA and CDR2 is SQIVND in the germline V gene (reference sequence). The CDR3 is 16 amino acids. Trimming took off 6 bases at V and 0 bases at J, with 15 bases between the two ends.

V gene TRBV9 combines with J gene TRBJ2-2; the match to TRBD2 covers 15 bases. The CDR3 spans 16 residues. The trim removed 3 bases at V and 5 bases at J, leaving 2 bases unmatched. The V gene's germline CDR1 is SGDLS and CDR2 YYNGEE. CDR3 sequence (DNA): TGTGCCAGCAGCGCCGGACTAGCGGGAGGGACCGGGGAGCTGTTTTTT. Translated: CASSAGLAGGTGELFF.

This sequence joins TRBV5-1 and TRBJ1-6; no reliable D call. Germline V lookup: CDR1 SGHRS, CDR2 YFSETQ. V was cut by 0 bases and J by 9 bases, with 13 bases left in between. CDR3 length: 15 residues. CDR3 in DNA: TGCGCCAGCAGCTTGGGGGGTTTGGGGAGTTCACCCCTCCACTTT. This codes for CASSLGGLGSSPLHF.

The chain employs TRBV5-1 and TRBJ2-1; D uncertain. The CDR3 is 14 residues long. The V and J ends lost 0 bases and 6 bases respectively, with 10 bases between them. Germline CDR1 and CDR2: SGHRS and YFSETQ. The CDR3 nucleotides read TGCGCCAGCAGCTTGGAGTTACAGACCAATGAGCAGTTCTTC. Its protein product is CASSLELQTNEQFF.